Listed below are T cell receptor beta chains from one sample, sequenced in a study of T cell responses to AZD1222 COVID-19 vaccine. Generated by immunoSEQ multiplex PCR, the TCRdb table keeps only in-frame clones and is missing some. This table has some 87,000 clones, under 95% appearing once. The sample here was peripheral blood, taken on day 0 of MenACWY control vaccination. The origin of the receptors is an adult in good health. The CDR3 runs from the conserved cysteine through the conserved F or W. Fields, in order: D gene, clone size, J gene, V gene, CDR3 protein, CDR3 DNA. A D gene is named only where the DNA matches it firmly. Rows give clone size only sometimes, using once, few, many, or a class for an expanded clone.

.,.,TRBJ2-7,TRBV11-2,CASSFTILWGEQYF,TGTGCCAGCAGCTTCACGATACTCTGGGGGGAGCAGTACTTC
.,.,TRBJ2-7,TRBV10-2,CASGRLDEQYF,TGCGCCAGCGGCAGGCTAGACGAGCAGTACTTC
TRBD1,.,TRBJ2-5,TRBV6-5,CATAKTGAEETQYF,TGTGCCACCGCCAAGACAGGGGCCGAGGAGACCCAGTACTTC
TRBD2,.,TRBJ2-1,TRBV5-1,CASSLGAGAGYNEQFF,TGCGCCAGCAGCTTGGGAGCGGGGGCCGGGTACAATGAGCAGTTCTTC
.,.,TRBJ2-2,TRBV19,CASSMEGAYTGELFF,TGTGCCAGTAGTATGGAAGGGGCATACACCGGGGAGCTGTTTTTT
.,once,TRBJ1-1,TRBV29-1,CSVENTPDTEAFF,TGCAGCGTTGAAAACACCCCGGACACTGAAGCTTTCTTT
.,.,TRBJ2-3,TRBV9,CASSVAPGRGTDTQYF,TGTGCCAGCAGCGTAGCCCCAGGGCGGGGCACAGATACGCAGTATTTT
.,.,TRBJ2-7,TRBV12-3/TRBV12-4,CASRRGPWYEQYF,TGTGCCAGCCGGAGGGGGCCCTGGTACGAGCAGTACTTC
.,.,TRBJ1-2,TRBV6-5,CASSKGGSNYGYTF,TGTGCCAGCTCAAAGGGCGGAAGTAACTATGGCTACACCTTC
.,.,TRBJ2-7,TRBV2,CASSEEGVEQYF,TGTGCCAGCAGTGAAGAGGGGGTCGAGCAGTACTTC
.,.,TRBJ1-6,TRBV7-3,CASSLGQSHSPLHF,TGTGCCAGCAGCTTAGGACAGAGTCATTCACCCCTCCACTTT
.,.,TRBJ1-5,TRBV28,CASSLFGASNQPQHF,TGTGCCAGCAGTTTATTTGGGGCTAGCAATCAGCCCCAGCATTTT
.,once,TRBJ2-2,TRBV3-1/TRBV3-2,CASSQRPATGELFF,TGTGCCAGCAGCCAAAGGCCAGCTACCGGGGAGCTGTTTTTT
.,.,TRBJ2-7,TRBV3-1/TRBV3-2,CASSLCSPQGEQYF,TGTGCCAGCAGCCTCTGCAGCCCTCAGGGCGAGCAGTACTTC
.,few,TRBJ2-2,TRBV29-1,CSVGTGTGELFF,TGCAGCGTCGGCACAGGGACCGGGGAGCTGTTTTTT
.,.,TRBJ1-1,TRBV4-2,CASTRGGNTEAFF,TGTGCCAGCACGAGGGGGGGCAACACTGAAGCTTTCTTT
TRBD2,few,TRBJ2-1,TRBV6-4,CASSESSGAYNEQFF,TGTGCCAGCAGTGAGTCCAGCGGGGCTTACAATGAGCAGTTCTTC
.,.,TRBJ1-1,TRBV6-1,CASSEYPMGRGMDTEAFF,TGTGCCAGCAGTGAATACCCGATGGGCAGGGGAATGGACACTGAAGCTTTCTTT
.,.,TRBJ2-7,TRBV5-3,CARSLGLLSYEQYF,TGTGCCAGAAGCTTGGGGTTACTATCCTACGAGCAGTACTTC
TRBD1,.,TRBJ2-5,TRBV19,CASSWTGGFPQETQYF,TGTGCCAGTAGCTGGACAGGGGGCTTCCCCCAAGAGACCCAGTACTTC
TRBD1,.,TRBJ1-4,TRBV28,CASSLGTGTVIATNEKLFF,TGTGCCAGCAGTTTAGGGACCGGGACAGTAATTGCAACTAATGAAAAACTGTTTTTT
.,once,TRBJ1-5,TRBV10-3,CAISGTTNQPQHF,TGTGCCATCAGTGGAACCACTAATCAGCCCCAGCATTTT
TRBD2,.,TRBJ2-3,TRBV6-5,CASSGTREADTQYF,TGTGCCAGCAGCGGGACCCGGGAGGCAGATACGCAGTATTTT
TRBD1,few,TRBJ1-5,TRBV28,CASSSRGAPGAQHF,TGTGCCAGCAGTTCCAGGGGGGCCCCAGGAGCCCAGCATTTT
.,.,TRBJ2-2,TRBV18,CASSPEILNTGELFF,TGTGCCAGCTCACCAGAAATCTTGAACACCGGGGAGCTGTTTTTT
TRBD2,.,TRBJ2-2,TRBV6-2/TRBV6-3,CASSYLGTTGELFF,TGTGCCAGCAGTTACTTAGGGACTACGGGGGAGCTGTTTTTT
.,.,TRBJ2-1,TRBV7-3,CASSPTLGDEQFF,TGTGCCAGCAGCCCCACCCTAGGCGATGAGCAGTTCTTC
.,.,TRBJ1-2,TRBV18,CASSPSPDNYGYTF,TGTGCCAGCTCACCATCTCCAGACAACTATGGCTACACCTTC
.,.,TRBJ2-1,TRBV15,CATSSGNNYNEQFF,TGTGCCACCAGCAGCGGGAACAACTACAATGAGCAGTTCTTC
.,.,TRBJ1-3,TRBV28,CASSPWGSPSGNTIYF,TGTGCCAGCAGCCCCTGGGGAAGTCCTTCTGGAAACACCATATATTTT
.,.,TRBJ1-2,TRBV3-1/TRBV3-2,CASSQRRVSGYTF,TGTGCCAGCAGCCAGCGACGGGTCTCTGGCTACACCTTC
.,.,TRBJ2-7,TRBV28,CASSDSYEQYF,TGTGCTTCGTCCGACTCCTACGAGCAGTACTTC
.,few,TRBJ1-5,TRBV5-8,CASSLRTPVGRYSNQPQHF,TGTGCCAGCAGCCTGAGGACCCCAGTCGGACGCTATAGCAATCAGCCCCAGCATTTT
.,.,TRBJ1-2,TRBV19,CASRNDDTGRDGYTF,TGTGCCAGTAGAAATGATGACACAGGGAGGGATGGCTACACCTTC
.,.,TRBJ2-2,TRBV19,CASSITPGGVSNTGELFF,TGTGCCAGTAGTATAACCCCCGGTGGGGTCTCGAACACCGGGGAGCTGTTTTTT
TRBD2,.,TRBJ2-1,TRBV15,CATSRGLAGGMDEQFF,TGTGCCACCAGCAGAGGACTAGCGGGAGGGATGGATGAGCAGTTCTTC
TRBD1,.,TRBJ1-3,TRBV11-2,CASSPGQGINTIYF,TGTGCCAGCAGCCCAGGACAGGGGATAAACACCATATATTTT
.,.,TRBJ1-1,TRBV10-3,CAIRGGADGGTEAFF,TGTGCCATCAGGGGTGGCGCCGACGGGGGCACTGAAGCTTTCTTT
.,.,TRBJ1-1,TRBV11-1,CASSLTAMNTEAFF,TGTGCCAGCAGCTTAACTGCGATGAACACTGAAGCTTTCTTT
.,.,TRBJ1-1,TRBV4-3,CASSQDWRGGTEAFF,TGCGCCAGCAGCCAAGATTGGAGGGGTGGCACTGAAGCTTTCTTT
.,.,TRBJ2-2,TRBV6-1,CASSESRAPGELFF,TGTGCCAGCAGTGAAAGCAGGGCCCCCGGGGAGCTGTTTTTT
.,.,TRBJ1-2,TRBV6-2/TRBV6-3,CASSYVTATRGYTF,TGTGCCAGCAGTTACGTGACTGCGACGAGGGGCTACACCTTC
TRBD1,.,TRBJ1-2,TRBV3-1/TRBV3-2,CASSQGDGTDGYTF,TGTGCCAGCAGCCAGGGGGACGGGACAGATGGCTACACCTTC
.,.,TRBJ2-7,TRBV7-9,CASSLASPNEQYF,TGTGCCAGCAGCTTAGCGTCCCCTAACGAGCAGTACTTC
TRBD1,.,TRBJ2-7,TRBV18,CASSPLGQSSYEQYF,TGTGCCAGCTCACCATTGGGACAGAGCTCCTACGAGCAGTACTTC
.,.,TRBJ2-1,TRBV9,CASSVQGLNSYNEQFF,TGTGCCAGCAGCGTACAGGGGCTAAACTCCTACAATGAGCAGTTCTTC
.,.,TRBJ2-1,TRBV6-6,CASSYPTAGNEQFF,TGTGCCAGCAGTTACCCAACCGCCGGCAATGAGCAGTTCTTC
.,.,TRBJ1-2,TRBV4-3,CASSQVPVNYGYTF,TGCGCCAGCAGCCAAGTCCCGGTTAACTATGGCTACACCTTC
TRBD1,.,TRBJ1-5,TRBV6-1,CASSEGQVPNQPQHF,TGTGCCAGCAGTGAGGGACAGGTCCCGAATCAGCCCCAGCATTTT
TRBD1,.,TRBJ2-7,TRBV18,CASSPGQVTYEQYF,TGTGCCAGCTCACCTGGACAGGTAACCTACGAGCAGTACTTC
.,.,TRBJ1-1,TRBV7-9,CASSLSTEAFF,TGTGCCAGCAGCTTGAGCACTGAAGCTTTCTTT
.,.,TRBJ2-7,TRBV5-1,CASSLYGTELSYEQYF,TGCGCCAGCAGCTTGTATGGCACAGAGCTCTCCTACGAGCAGTACTTC
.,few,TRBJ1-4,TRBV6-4,CASSVNGQSNEKLFF,TGTGCCAGCAGTGTAAACGGACAGTCAAATGAAAAACTGTTTTTT
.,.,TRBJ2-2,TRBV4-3,CASSQDPSDSGELFF,TGCGCCAGCAGCCAAGATCCTAGCGACAGCGGGGAGCTGTTTTTT
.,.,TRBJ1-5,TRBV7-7,CASSLQGSHNQPQHF,TGTGCTAGCAGCCTACAGGGTTCGCACAATCAGCCCCAGCATTTT
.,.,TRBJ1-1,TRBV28,CASSLEVGPVAFF,TGTGCCAGCAGTTTAGAGGTGGGGCCCGTGGCTTTCTTT
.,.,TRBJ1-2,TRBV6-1,CASSEVWAYGYTF,TGTGCCAGCAGTGAAGTTTGGGCCTATGGCTACACCTTC
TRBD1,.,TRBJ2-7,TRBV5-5,CASSLTGAAYEQYF,TGTGCCAGCAGCCTAACAGGGGCAGCCTACGAGCAGTACTTC
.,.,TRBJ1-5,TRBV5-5,CASSSSGTWGNQPQHF,TGTGCCAGCAGCTCGTCAGGGACATGGGGCAATCAGCCCCAGCATTTT
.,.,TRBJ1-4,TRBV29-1,CSVVGSNEKLFF,TGCAGCGTTGTGGGGTCTAATGAAAAACTGTTTTTT